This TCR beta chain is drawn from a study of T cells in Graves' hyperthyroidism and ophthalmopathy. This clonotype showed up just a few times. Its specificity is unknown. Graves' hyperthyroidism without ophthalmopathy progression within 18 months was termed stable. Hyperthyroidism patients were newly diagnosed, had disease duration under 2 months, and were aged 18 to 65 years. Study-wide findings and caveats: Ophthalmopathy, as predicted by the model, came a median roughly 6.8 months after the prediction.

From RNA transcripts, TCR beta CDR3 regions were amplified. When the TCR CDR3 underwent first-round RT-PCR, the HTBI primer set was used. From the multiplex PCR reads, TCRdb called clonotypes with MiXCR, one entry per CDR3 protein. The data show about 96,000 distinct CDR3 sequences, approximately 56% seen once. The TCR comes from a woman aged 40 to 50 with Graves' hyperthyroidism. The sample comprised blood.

CDR3 DNA: TGTGCCAGCTCACCAGCAGAGGTTTTGTTTTATGGCTACACCTTC. Protein sequence: CASSPAEVLFYGYTF. This chain connects TRBV9 to TRBJ1-2; no clear D. The CDR3 is 15 residues long. The ends were cut back, 7 bases at V and 5 bases at J, with 21 bases in the middle. Germline CDR1 reads SGDLS; CDR2 reads YYNGEE.